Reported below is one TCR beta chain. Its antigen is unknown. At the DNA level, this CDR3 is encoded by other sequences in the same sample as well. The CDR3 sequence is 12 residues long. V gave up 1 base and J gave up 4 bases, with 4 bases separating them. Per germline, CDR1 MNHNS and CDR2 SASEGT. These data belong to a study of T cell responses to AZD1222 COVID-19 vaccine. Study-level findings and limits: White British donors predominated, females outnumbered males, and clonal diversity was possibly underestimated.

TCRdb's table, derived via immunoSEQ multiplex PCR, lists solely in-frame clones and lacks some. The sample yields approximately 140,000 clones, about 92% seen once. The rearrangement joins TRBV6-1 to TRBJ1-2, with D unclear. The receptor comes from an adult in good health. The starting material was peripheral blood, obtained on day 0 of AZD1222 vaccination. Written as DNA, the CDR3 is TGTGCCAGCAGTGAAGGAGGCTATGGCTACACCTTC. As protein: CASSEGGYGYTF.